These 20 T cell receptor beta chains were sequenced from one sample in a study of cytomegalovirus exposure and HLA in healthy donors. Using immunoSEQ multiplex PCR, the repertoire was profiled, and TCRdb retains in-frame clones only, with some absent. The profile shows roughly 150,000 clones, around 93% of them singletons. Sequenced material: PBMCs. The source is a man aged 18 to 35 in good health and CMV-seropositive.

The chain links TRBV15 to TRBJ2-2; TRBD2 might be the D (7 bases). The CDR3 length is 15 residues. Germline CDR1 and CDR2: LNHNV and YYDKDF (reference sequence). V gave up 0 bases and J gave up 11 bases, with 16 bases separating them. The CDR3 DNA reads TGTGCCACCAGCAGAGATCAAGGGGGGGTTGGAGAGCTGTTTTTT. Encoded protein: CATSRDQGGVGELFF.

The V gene is TRBV11-3, the J gene TRBJ2-7; D perhaps matches TRBD2 (6 bases). V gave up 5 bases and J gave up 7 bases, with 12 bases separating them. CDR3 length: 12 amino acids. CDR1 is SGHNT, CDR2 YENEEA, per germline. CDR3 sequence: CASSRGAGEQYF. The CDR3 bases are TGTGCCAGCAGCCGCGGGGCGGGGGAGCAGTACTTC.

The chain recombines TRBV28 with TRBJ1-1, with TRBD1 as a possible D gene (5 bases). The V and J ends lost 6 bases and 4 bases respectively, with 18 bases between them. CDR3 length equals 15 residues. The germline V gene encodes CDR1 MDHEN and CDR2 SYDVKM. CDR3 DNA: TGTGCCAGCAGCACACAGGTCGGTAGGGGCACTGAAGCTTTCTTT. As protein: CASSTQVGRGTEAFF.

The V and J genes are TRBV5-6 and TRBJ1-5, with 9 bases identical to TRBD1. CDR3 size: 17 residues. CDR1 SGHDT and CDR2 YYEEEE come from the germline V gene. J gave up 6 bases and V 1 base, and 11 bases lay outside the gene matches. The CDR3 bases are TGTGCCAGCAGCTTGTATGGGACAGGGAGGTCGAGTCAGCCCCAGCATTTT. It encodes CASSLYGTGRSSQPQHF.

The genes are TRBV13 and TRBJ2-3; TRBD1 matches 8 bases. After removal of 7 bases from V and 5 bases from J, the junction contained 11 bases not matched to a gene. This CDR3 spans 15 amino acids. Germline loops: CDR1 PRHDT, CDR2 FYEKMQ (reference sequence). CDR3 residues: CASKEFGQGKDTQYF. The CDR3 nucleotides are TGTGCCAGCAAAGAGTTCGGACAGGGAAAAGATACGCAGTATTTT.

The V call is TRBV2, the J call TRBJ2-2, with D possibly matching TRBD2 (5 bases). Looked up from germline, CDR1 is SNHLY and CDR2 is FYNNEI. The CDR3 covers 15 residues. Trimming removed 6 bases from V and 4 bases from J, with 15 bases in between. CDR3 sequence (DNA): TGTGCCAGCAGAATAACCGCGGCGGGCACCGGGGAGCTGTTTTTT. Its translation: CASRITAAGTGELFF.

The V gene is TRBV7-9, the J gene TRBJ2-7, with 7 bases fitting TRBD1. The CDR3 loop spans 13 amino acids. Germline CDR1 and CDR2: SEHNR and FQNEAQ (reference sequence). Trimming took 3 bases from V and 3 from J; bases not matched to a gene: 2. DNA for the CDR3: TGTGCCAGCAGCTTGACAGGGAACTACGAGCAGTACTTC. Encoded protein: CASSLTGNYEQYF.

Of note for this clone: The sample carries other DNA sequences with the same CDR3. The chain carries TRBV27 and TRBJ2-5, with no clear D. The germline V gene encodes CDR1 MNHEY and CDR2 SMNVEV (reference sequence). Trimming removed 4 bases at V and 2 bases at J, with 2 bases between. This CDR3 has 11 residues. CDR3 protein: CASSSQETQYF. Here the CDR3 DNA reads TGTGCCAGCAGTTCTCAAGAGACCCAGTACTTC.

V and J are TRBV9 and TRBJ1-2, with unresolved D. The CDR3 runs 15 residues. Trimming left V 2 bases short and J 2 bases short, with 13 bases between. The germline V gene encodes CDR1 SGDLS and CDR2 YYNGEE. Written as DNA, the CDR3 is TGTGCCAGCAGCGTGGGTCCGGGAGGGAACTATGGCTACACCTTC. This sequence encodes CASSVGPGGNYGYTF. The variable domain in full, completed from reference TRBV9 and TRBJ1-2, reads DSGVTQTPKHLITATGQRVTLRCSPRSGDLSVYWYQQSLDQGLQFLIQYYNGEERAKGNILERFSAQQFPDLHSELNLSSLELGDSALYFCASSVGPGGNYGYTFGSGTRLTVV.

This chain links TRBV9 with TRBJ2-1, with D possibly TRBD2 on 6 matching bases. Trimming left V 3 bases short and J 2 bases short, with 18 bases between. CDR1 SGDLS and CDR2 YYNGEE come from the germline V gene. The CDR3 sequence is 17 residues long. CDR3 in DNA: TGTGCCAGCAGCGGACCGATCGGGAGCCTAACCTACAATGAGCAGTTCTTC. It codes for CASSGPIGSLTYNEQFF. Together with reference TRBV9 and TRBJ2-1, the CDR3 gives the full variable domain: DSGVTQTPKHLITATGQRVTLRCSPRSGDLSVYWYQQSLDQGLQFLIQYYNGEERAKGNILERFSAQQFPDLHSELNLSSLELGDSALYFCASSGPIGSLTYNEQFFGPGTRLTVL.

This chain joins TRBV28 and TRBJ1-4; the match to TRBD1 covers 7 bases. The CDR3 extends over 17 amino acids. The V gene end was trimmed by 4 bases and the J gene end by 4 bases; junction bases not matched to a gene: 12. The germline CDR1 and CDR2 sequences are MDHEN and SYDVKM. This CDR3 is CASSYSSTGLGNEKLFF. DNA of the CDR3: TGTGCCAGCAGTTACTCATCGACAGGGCTTGGTAATGAAAAACTGTTTTTT.

The chain has TRBV4-2 and TRBJ2-7, with 8 bases fitting TRBD2. Germline V gene data show CDR1 as LGHNA and CDR2 as YNFKEQ. J gave up 3 bases and V 8 bases, and 9 bases lay outside the gene matches. This CDR3 spans 14 amino acids. This CDR3 is CASGPGLVFYEQYF. CDR3 nucleotide sequence: TGTGCCAGCGGACCGGGACTAGTCTTCTACGAGCAGTACTTC.

The rearrangement joins TRBV6-5 to TRBJ2-7; 7 bases align to TRBD2. This CDR3 is built from 14 residues. Trimming removed 2 bases from V and 5 bases from J; junction bases left unmatched: 6. Germline V gives CDR1 MNHEY, CDR2 SVGAGI. The CDR3 nucleotides are TGTGCCAGCAGTTACGGGGAGGGTACCCACGAGCAGTACTTC. Encoded protein: CASSYGEGTHEQYF.

V usage is TRBV15 and J usage is TRBJ1-1, with TRBD1 identical over 7 bases. Germline CDR1 is LNHNV and CDR2 is YYDKDF (reference sequence). With V trimmed by 2 bases and J by 4 bases, 4 bases remained unmatched. The CDR3 consists of 14 residues. DNA for the CDR3: TGTGCCACCAGCAGATCGACAGGGCTCACTGAAGCTTTCTTT. Its protein is CATSRSTGLTEAFF.

The V and J genes are TRBV6-1 and TRBJ2-7, with D perhaps TRBD2 (5 bases). This CDR3 comprises 11 residues. Germline values: CDR1 MNHNS, CDR2 SASEGT. The ends were cut back, 7 bases at V and 6 bases at J, with 10 bases in the middle. In DNA, the CDR3 is TGTGCCAGCACCCGCGGAGGCGAGCAGTACTTC. This sequence encodes CASTRGGEQYF.

The chain joins TRBV28 to TRBJ2-7; TRBD1 matches at 8 bases. The germline V gene encodes CDR1 MDHEN and CDR2 SYDVKM. This CDR3 is built from 15 residues. After removal of 7 bases from V and 0 bases from J, the junction contained 8 bases not matched to a gene. CDR3: CASILGDRGSYEQYF. CDR3 coding DNA: TGTGCCAGCATCCTTGGAGACAGGGGCTCCTACGAGCAGTACTTC.

The chain is built from TRBV18 and TRBJ2-3; 16 nucleotides align to TRBD2. Germline V gives CDR1 KGHSH, CDR2 LQKENI. The V gene end was trimmed by 0 bases and the J gene end by 1 base; junction bases not matched to a gene: 4. CDR3 length equals 19 residues. The CDR3 DNA is TGTGCCAGCTCACCACCGGGACTAGCGGGAGGGCCTGGCACAGATACGCAGTATTTT. Its translation is CASSPPGLAGGPGTDTQYF.

The genes are TRBV5-1 and TRBJ2-3; 14 nucleotides match TRBD2. Trimming took 4 bases from V and 3 from J; bases not matched to a gene: 7. This CDR3 contains 17 residues. Germline assignment: CDR1 SGHRS and CDR2 YFSETQ. Here the CDR3 DNA reads TGCGCCAGCAGCGAGGGGACTAGCGGGAGTGGGACAGATACGCAGTATTTT. It codes for CASSEGTSGSGTDTQYF. Drawing the rest from reference TRBV5-1 and TRBJ2-3, the complete variable domain is KAGVTQTPRYLIKTRGQQVTLSCSPISGHRSVSWYQQTPGQGLQFLFEYFSETQRNKGNFPGRFSGRQFSNSRSEMNVSTLELGDSALYLCASSEGTSGSGTDTQYFGPGTRLTVL.

The chain couples TRBV29-1 to TRBJ2-3; 9 nucleotides align to TRBD2. The CDR3 spans 14 residues. V was clipped by 6 bases and J by 5 bases; unmatched bases: 9. CDR1 and CDR2 (germline): SQVTM, ANQGSEA. DNA for the CDR3: TGCAGCGTCATTAGCGGGAGTTCTAGAGATACGCAGTATTTT. Amino acid sequence: CSVISGSSRDTQYF.

J is TRBJ2-6 and V is TRBV6-5; no firm D call. Trimming took 1 base from V and 2 from J, leaving 3 bases between them. The CDR3 extends over 14 amino acids. Germline V gives CDR1 MNHEY, CDR2 SVGAGI. The CDR3 DNA sequence: TGTGCCAGCAGTTACTTCGCTGGGGCCAACGTCCTGACTTTC. As protein: CASSYFAGANVLTF.